These 5 T cell receptor beta chains were all obtained from the same sample, sequenced in a study of blood T cell repertoires in COVID-19. Generated by immunoSEQ multiplex PCR, the TCRdb table keeps only in-frame clones and is missing some. Of a few hundred thousand clones in the sample, roughly 80% are singletons; the top ten hold less than 4.5%. Input material: peripheral blood. These receptor sequences come from a woman in her fifties or sixties with active or convalescent COVID-19.

This clone showed up just a few times. The rearrangement uses TRBV30 and TRBJ1-6; the D gene is possibly TRBD1 (5 bases). Deletions cut 4 bases from V and 8 bases from J, with 12 bases between. Germline-derived CDR1 and CDR2 are GTSNPN and SVGIG (reference sequence). The CDR3 has 13 amino acids. CDR3 DNA sequence: TGTGCCTGGACTTCAGGGAGGTATTCACCCCTCCACTTT. Amino acids: CAWTSGRYSPLHF.

V usage is TRBV5-1 and J usage is TRBJ2-1, with 15 bases fitting TRBD2. The CDR3 has 19 amino acids. CDR1 SGHRS and CDR2 YFSETQ come from the germline V gene. The V and J ends lost 4 bases and 5 bases, in that order; junction bases with no gene match: 13. CDR3 coding DNA: TGCGCCAGCAGCCCCCCGGGACTAGCGGGAGGAATGGGGCACAATGAGCAGTTCTTC. Its translation is CASSPPGLAGGMGHNEQFF.

This clone was seen only once. The sample carries other DNA sequences with the same CDR3. The V gene is TRBV5-1, the J gene TRBJ2-1; TRBD2 aligns across 14 bases. CDR3 size: 18 residues. Germline V CDR1 and CDR2: SGHRS, YFSETQ. After removal of 4 bases from V and 0 bases from J, the junction contained 6 bases not matched to a gene. The CDR3 loop is CASSLAGTSGSSYNEQFF. DNA of the CDR3: TGCGCCAGCAGCCTGGCCGGGACTAGCGGGAGCTCCTACAATGAGCAGTTCTTC. Full variable domain (rest looked up from reference TRBV5-1 and TRBJ2-1): KAGVTQTPRYLIKTRGQQVTLSCSPISGHRSVSWYQQTPGQGLQFLFEYFSETQRNKGNFPGRFSGRQFSNSRSEMNVSTLELGDSALYLCASSLAGTSGSSYNEQFFGPGTRLTVL.

The chain has TRBV10-3 and TRBJ2-2; D may be TRBD2 (5 bases). Germline V CDR1 and CDR2: ENHRY, SYGVKD. The CDR3 has 14 residues. The V end lost 2 bases, the J end lost 6 bases, and 10 bases lay between the germline ends. CDR3: CAISELGNSGELFF. As DNA, the CDR3 is TGTGCCATCAGTGAGCTCGGGAATTCCGGGGAGCTGTTTTTT.

J is TRBJ1-1 and V is TRBV15, with 8 positions matching TRBD1. Per germline, CDR1 LNHNV and CDR2 YYDKDF (reference sequence). The CDR3 totals 15 residues. J lost 1 base, V lost 2 bases, and 3 bases had no gene match. The CDR3 loop reads CATSRLTGANTEAFF. CDR3 coding DNA: TGTGCCACCAGCAGATTGACAGGGGCGAACACTGAAGCTTTCTTT. The entire variable domain, with the rest obtained from reference TRBV15 and TRBJ1-1, is as follows: DAMVIQNPRYQVTQFGKPVTLSCSQTLNHNVMYWYQQKSSQAPKLLFHYYDKDFNNEADTPDNFQSRRPNTSFCFLDIRSPGLGDTAMYLCATSRLTGANTEAFFGQGTRLTVV.